This T cell receptor beta chain was identified during a study of Graves' ophthalmopathy and Graves' hyperthyroidism. This clonotype has ten or more counts. Amplification of the TCR beta CDR3 regions used RNA transcripts (as template). Second-round multiplex PCR came after first-round RT-PCR with HTBI primers. MiXCR, applied by TCRdb to the multiplex PCR reads, yields one record per CDR3 protein. The profile shows about 480,000 distinct CDR3 sequences, approximately 15% of them singletons. V lost 3 bases to trimming and J lost 6 bases, with 24 bases between them. This CDR3 comprises 17 residues. Germline-derived CDR1 and CDR2 are MNHNS and SASEGT.

Sequenced: blood. V and J are TRBV6-1 and TRBJ2-7; D tentatively reads TRBD1 or TRBD2 (5 bases each). The sequence came from a woman between 25 and 40 years old with Graves' ophthalmopathy. In DNA, the CDR3 is TGTGCCAGCAGTGATACCCCCCGTTGGGCCAGGGCGGGCGAGCAGTACTTC. It codes for CASSDTPRWARAGEQYF.